Listed here are 14 T cell receptor beta chains from one sample, sequenced in a study of T cells after yellow fever vaccination. Using its own MiXCR run on the 5' RACE reads, TCRdb lists one record per CDR3 protein. The sample yields over 110,000 distinct CDR3 sequences, 7.7% seen once. The sample here was CD4+ T cells sorted from PBMCs, taken 5 days after the yellow fever booster vaccination. Receptor source: a man aged 25-45 years who received the YFV17D yellow fever vaccine.

This clonotype was counted only a few times. The chain couples TRBV5-1 to TRBJ2-6; D perhaps matches TRBD1 (6 bases). There are 15 residues in the CDR3. Looked up from germline, CDR1 is SGHRS and CDR2 is YFSETQ. V was pared by 4 bases and J by 0 bases, with 8 bases between. CDR3 sequence (DNA): TGCGCCAGCAGCCAACAGGGCTCTGGGGCCAACGTCCTGACTTTC. Its protein product is CASSQQGSGANVLTF.

V gene TRBV20-1 combines with J gene TRBJ2-1; 14 nucleotides match TRBD2. This CDR3 spans 14 amino acids. J lost 10 bases, V lost 4 bases, and 6 bases had no gene match. Germline V gives CDR1 DFQATT, CDR2 SNEGSKA (reference sequence). The CDR3 is CSANPGLAGEEQFF. CDR3 nucleotide sequence: TGCAGTGCTAACCCGGGACTAGCGGGAGAGGAGCAGTTCTTC.

The CDR3: CASSQDTPSGSNNEQFF. CDR3 nucleotides: TGCGCCAGCAGCCAAGATACTCCTAGCGGGAGTAATAATGAGCAGTTCTTC. This rearrangement joins TRBV4-3 to TRBJ2-1; 10 bases are shared with TRBD2. Losses at the gene ends were 0 bases for V and 7 bases for J; bases not matched to a gene: 9. This CDR3 is 17 amino acids long. CDR1 and CDR2 from the germline V gene are LGHNA and YSLEER.

This clonotype was counted many times. The chain is built from TRBV6-5 and TRBJ2-5; 9 bases align to TRBD1. CDR3 length: 16 amino acids. Germline trimming cut 6 bases from V and 4 bases from J; bases unmatched to any gene: 12. Germline loops: CDR1 MNHEY, CDR2 SVGAGI. CDR3 nucleotide sequence: TGTGCCAGCAGCGCACGGACAGGGGCGAGTGGAGAGACCCAGTACTTC. It yields the protein CASSARTGASGETQYF.

This clonotype was seen many times. The V and J genes are TRBV7-2 and TRBJ2-7, with 10 bases aligning to TRBD2. CDR1 and CDR2 from the germline V gene are SGHTA and FQGNSA. The CDR3 is made up of 14 amino acids. The V segment lost 1 base and the J segment 6 bases; nucleotides outside the gene matches: 3. The CDR3 bases are TGTGCCAGCAGCTTAGGGACTAGCGGTGGCGAGCAGTACTTC. This sequence encodes CASSLGTSGGEQYF. The variable domain in full, completed from reference TRBV7-2 and TRBJ2-7, reads GAGVSQSPSNKVTEKGKDVELRCDPISGHTALYWYRQSLGQGLEFLIYFQGNSAPDKSGLPSDRFSAERTGGSVSTLTIQRTQQEDSAVYLCASSLGTSGGEQYFGPGTRLTVT.

This clonotype was recorded only once. A much more abundant neighbour one base away suggests this may be a read error. V is TRBV18 and J is TRBJ2-7; possibly TRBD2 for D (5 bases). CDR3 length: 14 residues. Trimming stripped 3 bases from V and 3 bases from J, with 12 bases between. Germline values: CDR1 KGHSH, CDR2 LQKENI. The CDR3 DNA sequence: TGTGCCAGCTCACCGGACGGGGATGTCTACGAGCAGTACTTC. It codes for CASSPDGDVYEQYF.

In its sample, this clonotype was seen many times. The J gene is TRBJ1-6, the V gene TRBV3-1; perhaps TRBD1 as D (6 bases). CDR1 and CDR2 from the germline V gene are LGHDT and YNNKEL (reference sequence). This CDR3 contains 18 residues. Trimming took off 4 bases at V and 0 bases at J, with 16 bases between the two ends. DNA for the CDR3: TGTGCCAGCAGCCCCTATGCCGGGACAAGCTCCTATAATTCACCCCTCCACTTT. Translating it yields CASSPYAGTSSYNSPLHF.

This clonotype was found many times. This sequence joins TRBV15 and TRBJ2-4; the D is unclear. The germline V gene has CDR1 LNHNV and CDR2 YYDKDF (reference sequence). The CDR3 sequence is 13 residues long. Trimming pared 4 bases from V and 0 bases from J, leaving 4 bases between. The CDR3 nucleotides read TGTGCCACCAGCAACAGAGCCAAAAACATTCAGTACTTC. The encoded protein is CATSNRAKNIQYF.

This clonotype was seen a handful of times. The V and J genes are TRBV5-4 and TRBJ1-2, with D hard to call. The CDR3 is made up of 14 amino acids. The germline V gene has CDR1 SGHNT and CDR2 YYREEE (reference sequence). V dropped 6 bases and J dropped 8 bases, with 20 bases sitting between them. CDR3 coding DNA: TGTGCCAGCAACCCTTCAGGCCGGACGGGAGGCTACACCTTC. Translated, it gives CASNPSGRTGGYTF.

The table lists this clonotype with many counts. The gene calls are TRBV20-1 and TRBJ1-4; D ambiguous. The CDR3 spans 11 residues. The V gene's germline CDR1 is DFQATT and CDR2 SNEGSKA (reference sequence). Trimming pared 6 bases from V and 0 bases from J, leaving 2 bases between. CDR3: CSATTNEKLFF. In DNA, the CDR3 is TGCAGTGCAACAACTAATGAAAAACTGTTTTTT.

This clonotype was observed many times. J is TRBJ1-2 and V is TRBV3-1, with D tentatively TRBD1 (5 bases). The CDR3 has 16 amino acids. Germline V gene lookup returns CDR1 LGHDT and CDR2 YNNKEL (reference sequence). V was cut by 2 bases and J by 8 bases, with 21 bases left in between. CDR3 residues: CASSQRAGAGLFGYTF. The CDR3 nucleotides read TGTGCCAGCAGCCAAAGAGCCGGGGCAGGACTCTTCGGCTACACCTTC.

The table lists this clonotype with many counts. V usage is TRBV18 and J usage is TRBJ2-1, with 14 bases aligning to TRBD2. Germline assignment: CDR1 KGHSH and CDR2 LQKENI. V gave up 4 bases and J gave up 10 bases; unmatched junction bases: 9. CDR3 size: 16 residues. The CDR3 DNA follows: TGTGCCAGCTCACGACCGGGACTAGCGGGAGTAGGCGAGCAGTTCTTC. Protein sequence: CASSRPGLAGVGEQFF. Full variable domain (missing parts from reference TRBV18 and TRBJ2-1): NAGVMQNPRHLVRRRGQEARLRCSPMKGHSHVYWYRQLPEEGLKFMVYLQKENIIDESGMPKERFSAEFPKEGPSILRIQQVVRGDSAAYFCASSRPGLAGVGEQFFGPGTRLTVL.

This clonotype was observed once. Just one base apart from a much larger clone, this may be a read error. V and J are TRBV29-1 and TRBJ2-3, with TRBD2 identical over 9 bases. CDR1 SQVTM and CDR2 ANQGSEA come from the germline V gene. The J segment lost 2 bases and the V segment lost 7 bases, leaving 16 bases of the junction unmatched. The CDR3 contains 17 residues. The CDR3, as DNA: TGCAGCGCCGCCGAGACTAGCGGAGGGGGGCCCACAGATACGCAGTATTTT. Its translation: CSAAETSGGGPTDTQYF.

The chain couples TRBV19 to TRBJ1-5; TRBD1 is a possible D gene (5 bases). The CDR3 totals 13 residues. Germline V lookup: CDR1 LNHDA, CDR2 SQIVND (reference sequence). V gave up 5 bases and J gave up 7 bases, with 12 bases separating them. The CDR3 spells CASSARVRQPQHF. The CDR3 DNA follows: TGTGCCAGTAGTGCCAGGGTACGGCAGCCCCAGCATTTT.